These 24 T cell receptor beta chains share one sample of origin, sequenced in a study of control samples from healthy donors and cancer patients. This table comes from immunoSEQ multiplex PCR, and its TCRdb copy is limited to in-frame clones, with some not included. The sample holds roughly 200,000 clones, 85% to 95% seen once. The sample was blood. The receptor set was obtained from a young man in good health.

The chain combines TRBV27 with TRBJ2-3, with D tentatively TRBD2 (6 bases). Germline CDR1 and CDR2: MNHEY and SMNVEV (reference sequence). The CDR3 contains 14 residues. Trimming left V 6 bases short and J 2 bases short, with 12 bases between. The CDR3: CASSPSGLTDTQYF. CDR3 bases: TGTGCCAGCAGCCCTTCGGGACTCACAGATACGCAGTATTTT.

The chain uses TRBV28 and TRBJ2-7, with 10 bases aligning to TRBD2. Germline CDR1 and CDR2: MDHEN and SYDVKM. The junction had 7 bases not matched to a gene; V was cut back by 5 bases and J by 3 bases. The CDR3 is made up of 15 amino acids. The CDR3 sequence is CASSIQRGGLYEQYF. The CDR3, as DNA: TGTGCCAGCAGTATCCAGCGGGGGGGACTCTACGAGCAGTACTTC.

The chain carries TRBV18 and TRBJ2-3; tentative D call: TRBD2 (6 bases). The CDR3 contains 16 residues. V shed 1 base and J shed 0 bases, with 11 bases lying between them. Germline CDR1 and CDR2: KGHSH and LQKENI. The CDR3 reads CASSPRAGSSTDTQYF. CDR3 in DNA: TGTGCCAGCTCACCACGTGCGGGGTCGAGCACAGATACGCAGTATTTT. Based on the CDR3 plus reference TRBV18 and TRBJ2-3, the full variable domain is NAGVMQNPRHLVRRRGQEARLRCSPMKGHSHVYWYRQLPEEGLKFMVYLQKENIIDESGMPKERFSAEFPKEGPSILRIQQVVRGDSAAYFCASSPRAGSSTDTQYFGPGTRLTVL.

The chain combines TRBV5-5 with TRBJ2-3; TRBD1 aligns across 8 bases. The CDR3 covers 16 residues. The trim removed 4 bases at V and 3 bases at J, leaving 10 bases unmatched. The germline CDR1 and CDR2 sequences are SGHKS and YYEKEE (reference sequence). CDR3 coding DNA: TGTGCCAGCAGCCTGTATGGACAGGGTGGGACAGATACGCAGTATTTT. It encodes CASSLYGQGGTDTQYF.

The chain joins TRBV6-5 to TRBJ1-6; D gene uncertain. CDR3 length: 14 residues. Germline assignment: CDR1 MNHEY and CDR2 SVGAGI. Between the trimmed V and J ends, which lost 5 bases and 6 bases, there was a span of 11 bases. The CDR3 spells CASSRPPGNSPLHF. The DNA of the CDR3 is TGTGCCAGCAGTCGTCCCCCGGGTAATTCACCCCTCCACTTT.

Written as DNA, the CDR3 is TGTGCCAGCAGCTTAACGGGACAGTTCTTCTCACCCCTCCACTTT. Translation gives CASSLTGQFFSPLHF. V gene TRBV7-3 combines with J gene TRBJ1-6, with TRBD1 identical over 7 bases. The CDR3 runs 15 residues. V was clipped by 0 bases and J by 10 bases; unmatched bases: 6. Germline V gives CDR1 SGHTA, CDR2 FQGTGA.

The rearrangement joins TRBV30 to TRBJ1-1; no definite D call. The germline V gene encodes CDR1 GTSNPN and CDR2 SVGIG (reference sequence). The CDR3 covers 12 residues. The V and J ends lost 1 base and 1 base respectively, with 4 bases between them. CDR3 sequence reads: CAWSGQNTEAFF. The CDR3 DNA reads TGTGCCTGGAGTGGACAGAACACTGAAGCTTTCTTT.

V gene TRBV11-2 combines with J gene TRBJ2-7, with D unresolved. Trimming took 2 bases from V and 3 from J, leaving 26 bases between them. CDR1 and CDR2 (germline): SGHAT, FQNNGV. The CDR3 extends over 19 amino acids. The CDR3, as DNA: TGTGCCAGCAGCTTAAAAGTGACTCCCGCCGGGTTCATGAACTACGAGCAGTACTTC. Encoded protein: CASSLKVTPAGFMNYEQYF.

This clone was recorded a few times. The rearrangement uses TRBV7-6 and TRBJ1-5; D possibly corresponds to TRBD1 (6 bases). The V end lost 11 bases, the J end lost 2 bases, and 19 bases lay between the germline ends. From germline, CDR1 is SGHVS and CDR2 FNYEAQ. The CDR3 length is 15 residues. The CDR3 reads CAAGGGRSGNQPQHF. As DNA, the CDR3 is TGTGCCGCTGGCGGGGGCAGGAGTGGCAATCAGCCCCAGCATTTT.

The CDR3 nucleotides are TGTGCCTGGGGGGAGGGTGGGACCGGGGAGCTGTTTTTT. Protein sequence: CAWGEGGTGELFF. The chain combines TRBV30 with TRBJ2-2; 7 nucleotides align to TRBD2. CDR1 and CDR2 (germline): GTSNPN, SVGIG (reference sequence). V lost 5 bases, J lost 5 bases, and 5 bases stayed unmatched. The length of the CDR3 is 13 residues.

The V gene is TRBV19, the J gene TRBJ1-2; TRBD1 aligns across 9 bases. There are 12 residues in the CDR3. The trim removed 6 bases at V and 7 bases at J, leaving 3 bases unmatched. Germline V CDR1 and CDR2: LNHDA, SQIVND (reference sequence). The CDR3: CASRTDRGGYTF. CDR3 bases: TGTGCCAGTAGAACGGACAGGGGTGGCTACACCTTC.

This chain joins TRBV20-1 and TRBJ1-4, with TRBD1 matching 9 bases. The CDR3 is 13 residues long. Germline V gives CDR1 DFQATT, CDR2 SNEGSKA (reference sequence). The ends lost 4 bases at V and 8 bases at J; junction bases unmatched: 5. CDR3 in DNA: TGCAGTGCTACTGACAGGGGGAGAGAAAAACTGTTTTTT. Translated, it gives CSATDRGREKLFF.

This chain links TRBV5-1 with TRBJ1-3; D is unresolved. Germline-derived CDR1 and CDR2 are SGHRS and YFSETQ. The length of the CDR3 is 13 residues. V was pared by 4 bases and J by 3 bases, with 8 bases between. CDR3 in DNA: TGCGCCAGCAGCCGCGGACTTGGAAACACCATATATTTT. Translating gives CASSRGLGNTIYF.

J is TRBJ2-5 and V is TRBV3-1 (or the pseudogene TRBV3-2); 7 bases match TRBD1. CDR1 LGHDT and CDR2 YNNKEL come from the germline V gene (reference sequence). The ends lost 2 bases at V and 5 bases at J; junction bases unmatched: 8. The CDR3 runs to 15 residues. CDR3 bases: TGTGCCAGCAGCCAAAGGATAGGACAGGTCGAGACCCAGTACTTC. The encoded protein is CASSQRIGQVETQYF.

The V gene is TRBV12-3 or TRBV12-4, the J gene TRBJ2-2; the D is unclear. The CDR3 has 13 residues. V lost 6 bases and J lost 4, with 9 bases in between. In DNA, the CDR3 is TGTGCCAGCAGACTGGCCCCCACCGGGGAGCTGTTTTTT. It encodes CASRLAPTGELFF.

The rearrangement uses TRBV15 and TRBJ1-6; maybe TRBD1 (6 bases). V dropped 3 bases and J dropped 12 bases, with 12 bases sitting between them. This CDR3 comprises 13 residues. From germline, CDR1 is LNHNV and CDR2 YYDKDF (reference sequence). CDR3 sequence: CATSRADRRPLHF. As DNA, the CDR3 is TGTGCCACCAGCAGGGCGGACAGAAGACCCCTCCACTTT.

The chain recombines TRBV27 with TRBJ2-5; 8 bases are shared with TRBD1. The CDR3 runs 15 residues. The germline gives CDR1 MNHEY, CDR2 SMNVEV (reference sequence). J lost 2 bases, V lost 6 bases, and 8 bases had no gene match. The CDR3 here is CASRGGQGSQETQYF. The CDR3 DNA reads as TGTGCCAGCAGGGGTGGACAGGGTAGTCAAGAGACCCAGTACTTC.

The J gene is TRBJ2-7, the V gene TRBV7-2; 7 nucleotides line up with TRBD1. Germline V gives CDR1 SGHTA, CDR2 FQGNSA. This CDR3 is built from 15 residues. The ends lost 5 bases at V and 3 bases at J; junction bases unmatched: 10. CDR3 DNA sequence: TGTGCCAGCAGCGGCTCCAGAGGGGGCATCTACGAGCAGTACTTC. Protein product: CASSGSRGGIYEQYF.

V is TRBV5-1 and J is TRBJ2-2; the match to TRBD2 covers 8 bases. V lost 0 bases and J lost 7; bases outside the gene matches: 8. CDR3 length: 16 amino acids. Germline V gene data show CDR1 as SGHRS and CDR2 as YFSETQ. CDR3 in DNA: TGCGCCAGCAGCTTGGCCGTTACTAGCGGTCTCGGGGAGCTGTTTTTT. This translates into CASSLAVTSGLGELFF.

The chain combines TRBV5-6 with TRBJ1-1; TRBD1 aligns across 9 bases. Trimming took 4 bases from V and 0 from J; bases not matched to a gene: 10. Germline-derived CDR1 and CDR2 are SGHDT and YYEEEE. This CDR3 contains 17 residues. The CDR3 bases are TGTGCCAGCAGCCCGTCCGGGACAGGGAATTTGAACACTGAAGCTTTCTTT. Translating it yields CASSPSGTGNLNTEAFF.

For the CDR3, the DNA is TGTGCCAGCAGCTTCGGACAGACCCAAGAGACCCAGTACTTC. It translates to CASSFGQTQETQYF. The chain couples TRBV5-4 to TRBJ2-5, with D possibly matching TRBD1 (6 bases). The CDR3 runs 14 residues. The V end lost 2 bases, the J end lost 1 base, and 9 bases lay between the germline ends. In germline, CDR1 is SGHNT, CDR2 YYREEE (reference sequence).

V usage is TRBV18 and J usage is TRBJ1-1, with D possibly matching TRBD1 (6 bases). V lost 1 base to trimming and J lost 3 bases, with 9 bases between them. This CDR3 has 14 amino acids. Looked up from germline, CDR1 is KGHSH and CDR2 is LQKENI. In nucleotides, the CDR3 is TGTGCCAGCTCACCACGGGAGGGGGACACTGAAGCTTTCTTT. It specifies CASSPREGDTEAFF.

This sequence joins TRBV12-5 and TRBJ1-1; D call uncertain. This CDR3 comprises 15 residues. With 5 bases removed from V and 3 bases from J, the gap between germline ends came to 16 bases. Germline-derived CDR1 and CDR2 are LGHNT and FRNRAP. This CDR3 reads CASGPAVLRHTEAFF. In DNA, the CDR3 is TGTGCTAGTGGTCCTGCGGTTTTACGGCACACTGAAGCTTTCTTT.

The CDR3 spells CASRGYGLGDGTGELFF. The CDR3 coding sequence is TGTGCCAGCAGGGGATATGGTCTTGGCGATGGCACCGGGGAGCTGTTTTTT. V gene TRBV28 combines with J gene TRBJ2-2; no definite D call. The CDR3 consists of 17 residues. CDR1 is MDHEN, CDR2 SYDVKM, per germline. Trimming took 6 bases from V and 4 from J, leaving 21 bases between them.